This T cell receptor (beta chain) was retrieved from a study of blood T cells in healthy people across ages. The V segment lost 7 bases and the J segment 1 base; nucleotides outside the gene matches: 8. The germline gives CDR1 MNHEY, CDR2 SVGEGT. This CDR3 spans 17 amino acids. Primers used in a second PCR of about 7 to 12 cycles were a sample-barcoded 5' primer and a J-beta primer mix. TCRdb itself ran the 5' RACE reads through MiXCR, one entry per CDR3 protein. The table records 780,000 or so distinct CDR3 sequences, 56% of them present only once. The source of this sequence is a middle-aged man in good health. Sequenced material: blood. The V gene is TRBV6-2 or TRBV6-3, the J gene TRBJ2-1; 12 bases line up with TRBD2. This CDR3 reads CASKGTSGSLSYNEQFF. The DNA for the CDR3 is TGTGCCAGCAAAGGGACTAGCGGGTCCCTTTCCTACAATGAGCAGTTCTTC.